This TCR beta chain was recovered during a study of blood T cell repertoires in COVID-19. Study information: Acute-phase and convalescent COVID-19 samples originated in the United States, Italy and Spain. The analysed material was cDNA or gDNA that came from T cells, B-cell-depleted T cells, or PBMCs.

Trimming took 5 bases from V and 6 from J, leaving 14 bases between them. Germline CDR1 MNHEY, CDR2 SMNVEV (reference sequence). The CDR3 length is 13 residues. Original methodology: Amplification from reference gene primers served as the basis for estimated nucleated cell counts. Sequencing was performed with immunoSEQ multiplex PCR; in TCRdb, only in-frame clones are kept and a portion is missing. V and J calls and clone size follow that table, whereas D and trimming were derived from the DNA. The sample records about 300,000 clones, 88% being singletons. The chain employs TRBV27 and TRBJ2-7, with TRBD2 as a possible D gene (5 bases). Sample: peripheral blood. This TCR derives from a woman in her twenties or thirties with COVID-19, enrolled during active disease. As DNA, the CDR3 is TGTGCCAGCAGTCCGACGGTCGGAGGCGAGCAGTACGTC. Protein sequence: CASSPTVGGEQYV.